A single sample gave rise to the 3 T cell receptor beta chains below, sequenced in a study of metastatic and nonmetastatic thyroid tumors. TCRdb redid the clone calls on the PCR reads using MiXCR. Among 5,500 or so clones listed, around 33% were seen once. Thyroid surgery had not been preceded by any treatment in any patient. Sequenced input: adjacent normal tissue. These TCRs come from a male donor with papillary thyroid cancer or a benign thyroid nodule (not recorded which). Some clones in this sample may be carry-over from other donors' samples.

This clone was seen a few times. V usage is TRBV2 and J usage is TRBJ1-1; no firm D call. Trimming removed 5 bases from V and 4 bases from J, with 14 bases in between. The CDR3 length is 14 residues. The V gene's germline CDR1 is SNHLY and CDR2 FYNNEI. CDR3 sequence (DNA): TGTGCCAGCAGTTACCTACCCGGTGGCACTGAAGCTTTCTTT. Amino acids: CASSYLPGGTEAFF.

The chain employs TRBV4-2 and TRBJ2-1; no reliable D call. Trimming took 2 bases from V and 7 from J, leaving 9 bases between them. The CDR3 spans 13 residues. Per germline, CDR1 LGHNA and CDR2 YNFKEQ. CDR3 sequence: CASSQLPKNEQFF. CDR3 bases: TGTGCCAGCAGCCAACTTCCTAAGAATGAGCAGTTCTTC.

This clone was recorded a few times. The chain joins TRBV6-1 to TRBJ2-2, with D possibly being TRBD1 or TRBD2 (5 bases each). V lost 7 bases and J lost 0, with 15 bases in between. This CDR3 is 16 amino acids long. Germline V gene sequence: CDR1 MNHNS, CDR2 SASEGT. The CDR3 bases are TGTGCCAGCAAGAGGGACGACAGCACGAACACCGGGGAGCTGTTTTTT. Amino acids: CASKRDDSTNTGELFF.